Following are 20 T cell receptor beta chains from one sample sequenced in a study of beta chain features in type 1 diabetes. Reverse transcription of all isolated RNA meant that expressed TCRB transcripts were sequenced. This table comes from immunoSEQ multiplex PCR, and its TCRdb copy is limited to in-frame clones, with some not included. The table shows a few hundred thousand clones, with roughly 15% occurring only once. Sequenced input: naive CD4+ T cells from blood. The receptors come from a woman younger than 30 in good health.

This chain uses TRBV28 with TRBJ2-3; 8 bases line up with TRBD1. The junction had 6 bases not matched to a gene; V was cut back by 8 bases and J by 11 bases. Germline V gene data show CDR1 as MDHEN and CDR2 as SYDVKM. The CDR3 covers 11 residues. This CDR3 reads CASEGQAGQYF. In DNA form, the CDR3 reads TGTGCCAGCGAGGGACAGGCAGGGCAGTATTTT.

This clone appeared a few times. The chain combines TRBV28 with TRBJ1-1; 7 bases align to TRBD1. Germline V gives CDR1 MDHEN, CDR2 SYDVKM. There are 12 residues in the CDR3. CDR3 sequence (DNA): TGTGCACTACAGGGGATGAACACTGAAGCTTTCTTT. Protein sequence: CALQGMNTEAFF.

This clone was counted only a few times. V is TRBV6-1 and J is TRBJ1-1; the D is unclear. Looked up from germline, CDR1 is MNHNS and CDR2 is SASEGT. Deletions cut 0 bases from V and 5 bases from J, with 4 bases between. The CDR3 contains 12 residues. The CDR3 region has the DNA TGTGCCAGCAGTGAAGCGCAGACTGAAGCTTTCTTT. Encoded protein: CASSEAQTEAFF.

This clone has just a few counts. CDR3 sequence (DNA): TGTGCCAGCAGCGGGCGGAGCGGGCCTCGAGTCGGGGAGCTGTTTTTT. It encodes CASSGRSGPRVGELFF. The chain is built from TRBV9 and TRBJ2-2; D may be TRBD2 (6 bases). V lost 3 bases, J lost 7 bases, and 19 bases lay in between. Germline V gene lookup returns CDR1 SGDLS and CDR2 YYNGEE. The CDR3 contains 16 residues.

The CDR3 DNA sequence: TGCGCCAGCAGCTTGGACTGGGCCGAGTCCTACGAGCAGTACTTC. Residues: CASSLDWAESYEQYF. V is TRBV5-1 and J is TRBJ2-7; D uncertain. This CDR3 has 15 amino acids. The germline V and J ends were trimmed by 0 bases and 1 base, with 11 bases remaining between them. Germline V gene data show CDR1 as SGHRS and CDR2 as YFSETQ.

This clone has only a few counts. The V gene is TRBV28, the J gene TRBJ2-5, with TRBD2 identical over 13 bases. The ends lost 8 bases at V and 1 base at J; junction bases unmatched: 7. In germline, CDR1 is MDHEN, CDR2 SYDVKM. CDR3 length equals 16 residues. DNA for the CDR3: TGTGCCAGCCACCCCGGGACTAGCGGGGTCCAAGAGACCCAGTACTTC. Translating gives CASHPGTSGVQETQYF.

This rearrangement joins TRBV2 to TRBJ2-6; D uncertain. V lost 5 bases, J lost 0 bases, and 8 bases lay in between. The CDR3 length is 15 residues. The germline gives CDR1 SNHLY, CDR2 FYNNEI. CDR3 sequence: CASSLRSSGANVLTF. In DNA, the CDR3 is TGTGCCAGCAGTCTTAGAAGCTCTGGGGCCAACGTCCTGACTTTC.

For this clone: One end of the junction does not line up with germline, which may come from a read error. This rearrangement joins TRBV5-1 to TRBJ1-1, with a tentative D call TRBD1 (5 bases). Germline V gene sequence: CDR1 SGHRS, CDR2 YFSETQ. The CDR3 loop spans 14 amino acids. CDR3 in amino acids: CASSFEPGGVGRVF. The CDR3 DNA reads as TGCGCCAGCAGCTTCGAACCCGGGGGAGTGGGGCGAGTCTTT.

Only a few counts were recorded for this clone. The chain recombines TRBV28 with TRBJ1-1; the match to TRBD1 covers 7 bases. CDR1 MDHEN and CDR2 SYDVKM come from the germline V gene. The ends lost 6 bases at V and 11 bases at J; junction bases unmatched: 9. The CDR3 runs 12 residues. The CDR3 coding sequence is TGTGCCAGCAGCCTCGACAGGGACCGGGCTTTCTTT. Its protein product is CASSLDRDRAFF.

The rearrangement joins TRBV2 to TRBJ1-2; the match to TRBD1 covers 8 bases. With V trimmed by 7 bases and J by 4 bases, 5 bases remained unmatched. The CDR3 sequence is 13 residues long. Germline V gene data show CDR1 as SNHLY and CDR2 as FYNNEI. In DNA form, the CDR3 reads TGTGCCAGCACAGGGGGCGGGCTCTATGGCTACACCTTC. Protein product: CASTGGGLYGYTF.

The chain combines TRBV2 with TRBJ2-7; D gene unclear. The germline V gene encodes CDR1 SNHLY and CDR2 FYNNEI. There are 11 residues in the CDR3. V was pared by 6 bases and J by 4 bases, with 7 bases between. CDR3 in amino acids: CASSTTYEQYF. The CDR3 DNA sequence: TGTGCCAGCAGCACCACTTACGAGCAGTACTTC.

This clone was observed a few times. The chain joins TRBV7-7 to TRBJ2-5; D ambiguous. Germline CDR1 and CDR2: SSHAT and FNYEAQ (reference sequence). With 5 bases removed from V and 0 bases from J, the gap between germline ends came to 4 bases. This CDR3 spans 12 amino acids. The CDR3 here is CASSAYQETQYF. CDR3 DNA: TGTGCCAGCAGCGCGTACCAAGAGACCCAGTACTTC. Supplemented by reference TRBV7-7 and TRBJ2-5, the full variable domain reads GAGVSQSPRYKVTKRGQDVTLRCDPISSHATLYWYQQALGQGPEFLTYFNYEAQPDKSGLPSDRFSAERPEGSISTLTIQRTEQRDSAMYRCASSAYQETQYFGPGTRLLVL.

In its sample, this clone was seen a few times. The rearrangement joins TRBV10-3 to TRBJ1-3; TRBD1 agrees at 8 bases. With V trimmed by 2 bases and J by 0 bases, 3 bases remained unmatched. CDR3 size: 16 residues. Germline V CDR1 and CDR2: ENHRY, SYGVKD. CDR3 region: CAISEDRGFSGNTIYF. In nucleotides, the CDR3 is TGTGCCATCAGTGAGGACAGGGGTTTCTCTGGAAACACCATATATTTT.

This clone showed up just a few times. DNA for the CDR3: TGTGCCGTCGGGACAGGGGGCCCCCTGGAGCAGTACTTC. It is translated as CAVGTGGPLEQYF. The chain uses TRBV19 and TRBJ2-7; 12 positions agree with TRBD1. There are 13 residues in the CDR3. Germline V gene data show CDR1 as LNHDA and CDR2 as SQIVND (reference sequence). V shed 11 bases, J shed 7 bases, and the junction held 9 bases outside the gene matches.

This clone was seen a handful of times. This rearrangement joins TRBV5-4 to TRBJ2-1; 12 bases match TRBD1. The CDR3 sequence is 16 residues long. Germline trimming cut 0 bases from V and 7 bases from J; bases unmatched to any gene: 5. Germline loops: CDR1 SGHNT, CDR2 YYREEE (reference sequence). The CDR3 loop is CASSLVGTGGWNEQFF. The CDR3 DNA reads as TGTGCCAGCAGCTTGGTAGGGACAGGGGGCTGGAATGAGCAGTTCTTC.

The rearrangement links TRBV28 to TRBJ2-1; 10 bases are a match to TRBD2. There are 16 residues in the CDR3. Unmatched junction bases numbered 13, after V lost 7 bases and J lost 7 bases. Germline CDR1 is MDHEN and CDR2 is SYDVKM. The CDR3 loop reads CASIRVAGGGSNEQFF. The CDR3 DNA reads TGTGCCAGCATCAGGGTAGCGGGAGGAGGTAGTAATGAGCAGTTCTTC. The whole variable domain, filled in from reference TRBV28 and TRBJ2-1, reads DVKVTQSSRYLVKRTGEKVFLECVQDMDHENMFWYRQDPGLGLRLIYFSYDVKMKEKGDIPEGYSVSREKKERFSLILESASTNQTSMYLCASIRVAGGGSNEQFFGPGTRLTVL.

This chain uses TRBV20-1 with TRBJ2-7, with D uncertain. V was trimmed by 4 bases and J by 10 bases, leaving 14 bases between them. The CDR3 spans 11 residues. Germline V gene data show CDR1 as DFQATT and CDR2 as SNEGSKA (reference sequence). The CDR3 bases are TGCAGTGCTAAGAAAATAGCAGAACAGTACTTC. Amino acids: CSAKKIAEQYF.

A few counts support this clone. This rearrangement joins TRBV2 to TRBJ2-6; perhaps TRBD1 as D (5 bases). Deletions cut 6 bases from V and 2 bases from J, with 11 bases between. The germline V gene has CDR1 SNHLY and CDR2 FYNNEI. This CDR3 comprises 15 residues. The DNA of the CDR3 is TGTGCCAGCAGCCCCAGGGTTGCTGGGGCCAACGTCCTGACTTTC. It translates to CASSPRVAGANVLTF.

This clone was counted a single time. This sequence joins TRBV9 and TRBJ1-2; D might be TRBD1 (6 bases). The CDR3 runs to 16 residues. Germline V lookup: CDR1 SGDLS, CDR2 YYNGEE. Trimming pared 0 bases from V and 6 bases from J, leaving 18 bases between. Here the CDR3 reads CASSVAPLGRGDGYTF. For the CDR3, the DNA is TGTGCCAGCAGCGTAGCCCCTCTGGGCAGGGGCGATGGCTACACCTTC.

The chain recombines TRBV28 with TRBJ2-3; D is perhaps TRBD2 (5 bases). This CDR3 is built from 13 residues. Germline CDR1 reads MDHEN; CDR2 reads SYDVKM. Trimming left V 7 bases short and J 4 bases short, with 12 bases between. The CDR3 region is CASTVASADTQYF. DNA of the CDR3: TGTGCCAGCACAGTAGCGTCGGCAGATACGCAGTATTTT.